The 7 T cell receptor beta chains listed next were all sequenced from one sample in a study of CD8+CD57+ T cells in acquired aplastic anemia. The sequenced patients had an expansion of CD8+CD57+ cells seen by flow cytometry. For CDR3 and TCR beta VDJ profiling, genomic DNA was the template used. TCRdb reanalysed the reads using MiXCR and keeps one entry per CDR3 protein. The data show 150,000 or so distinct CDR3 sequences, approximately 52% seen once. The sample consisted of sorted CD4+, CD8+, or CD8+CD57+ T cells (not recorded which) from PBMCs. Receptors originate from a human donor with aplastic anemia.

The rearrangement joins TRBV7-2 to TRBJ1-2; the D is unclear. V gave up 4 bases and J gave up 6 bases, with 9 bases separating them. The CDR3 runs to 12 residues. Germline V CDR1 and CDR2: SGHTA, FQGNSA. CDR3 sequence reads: CASSSTGDGYTF. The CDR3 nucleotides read TGTGCCAGCAGCTCCACTGGGGATGGCTACACCTTC. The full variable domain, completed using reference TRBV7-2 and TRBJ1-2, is GAGVSQSPSNKVTEKGKDVELRCDPISGHTALYWYRQSLGQGLEFLIYFQGNSAPDKSGLPSDRFSAERTGGSVSTLTIQRTQQEDSAVYLCASSSTGDGYTFGSGTRLTVV.

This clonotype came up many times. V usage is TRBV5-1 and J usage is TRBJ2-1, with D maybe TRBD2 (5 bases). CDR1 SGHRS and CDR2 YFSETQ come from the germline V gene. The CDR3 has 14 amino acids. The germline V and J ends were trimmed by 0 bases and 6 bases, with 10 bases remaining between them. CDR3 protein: CASSLDSAGNEQFF. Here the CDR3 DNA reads TGCGCCAGCAGCTTGGATAGCGCGGGCAATGAGCAGTTCTTC.

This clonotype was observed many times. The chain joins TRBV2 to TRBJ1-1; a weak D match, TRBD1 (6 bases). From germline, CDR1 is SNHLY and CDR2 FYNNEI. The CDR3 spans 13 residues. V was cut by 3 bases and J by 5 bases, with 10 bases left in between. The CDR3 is CASSDADSTEAFF. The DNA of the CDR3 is TGTGCCAGCAGTGATGCGGACAGTACTGAAGCTTTCTTT.

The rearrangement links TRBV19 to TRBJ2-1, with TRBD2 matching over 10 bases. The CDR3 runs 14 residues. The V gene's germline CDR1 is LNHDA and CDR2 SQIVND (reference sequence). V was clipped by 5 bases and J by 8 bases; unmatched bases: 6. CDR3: CASSGLAGVHEQFF. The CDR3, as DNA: TGTGCCAGTAGTGGCCTAGCGGGAGTGCATGAGCAGTTCTTC.

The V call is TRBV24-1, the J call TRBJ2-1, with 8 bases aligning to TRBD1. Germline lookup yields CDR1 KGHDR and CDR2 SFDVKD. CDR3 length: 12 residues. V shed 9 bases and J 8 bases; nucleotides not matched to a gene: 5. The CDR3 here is CATGQGPDEQFF. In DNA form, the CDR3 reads TGTGCCACCGGACAGGGACCGGATGAGCAGTTCTTC.

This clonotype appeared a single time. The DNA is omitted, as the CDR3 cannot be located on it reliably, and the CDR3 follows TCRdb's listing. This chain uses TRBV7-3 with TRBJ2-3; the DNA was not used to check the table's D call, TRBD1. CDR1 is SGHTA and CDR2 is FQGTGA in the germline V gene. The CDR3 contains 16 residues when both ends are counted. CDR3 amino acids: CASSPFGEGARNTQYF.

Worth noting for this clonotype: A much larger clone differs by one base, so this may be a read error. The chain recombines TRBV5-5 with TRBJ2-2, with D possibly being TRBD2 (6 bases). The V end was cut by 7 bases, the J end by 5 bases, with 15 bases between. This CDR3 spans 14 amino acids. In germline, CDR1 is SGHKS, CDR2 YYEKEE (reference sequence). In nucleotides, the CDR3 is TGTGCCAGCGGCCACAAACGGGAGACCGGGGAGCTGTTTTTT. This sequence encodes CASGHKRETGELFF.